A selection of T cell receptor beta chains follows, all from one sample in a study of blood T cell repertoires in COVID-19. Sequencing was performed with immunoSEQ multiplex PCR; in TCRdb, only in-frame clones are kept and a portion is missing. The sample includes under 200,000 clones, 88% of them seen just once. The source material was peripheral blood. The receptors were gathered from a man in his forties with active or convalescent COVID-19. The CDR3 runs from the conserved cysteine through the conserved F or W. D genes are given only for firm matches. Size is stated for part of the rows, as once, few or many counts, or as a class when the clone is expanded.

TRBJ2-3 TRBD2 TRBV7-3 - CASSSLGASGGLDTQYF TGTGCCAGCAGTAGCCTGGGTGCTAGCGGGGGATTAGATACGCAGTATTTT
TRBJ1-5 - TRBV3-1/TRBV3-2 - CASSLQGIGQPQHF TGTGCCAGCAGCCTTCAGGGCATTGGTCAGCCCCAGCATTTT
TRBJ1-2 - TRBV11-2 - CASSFNYGDYTF TGTGCCAGCAGCTTCAACTACGGGGACTACACCTTC
TRBJ1-2 - TRBV29-1 - CSVDQAGYGYTF TGCAGCGTTGATCAGGCAGGCTATGGCTACACCTTC
TRBJ1-2 - TRBV10-3 - CAISESTGRGGYTF TGTGCCATCAGTGAGTCTACAGGGAGGGGTGGCTACACCTTC
TRBJ2-7 - TRBV11-2 once CASSYSITSGSMVYEQYF TGTGCCAGCAGCTATTCCATCACATCAGGGTCCATGGTCTACGAGCAGTACTTC
TRBJ2-5 - TRBV29-1 once CSAGTGFQETQYF TGCAGCGCAGGAACGGGGTTCCAAGAGACCCAGTACTTC
TRBJ2-2 - TRBV5-1 - CASSLMVQANTGELFF TGCGCCAGCAGCCTTATGGTCCAGGCGAACACCGGGGAGCTGTTTTTT
TRBJ1-2 TRBD1 TRBV4-1 - CASSLKGQGLGGYTF TGCGCCAGCAGCCTGAAGGGACAGGGGTTAGGTGGCTACACCTTC
TRBJ1-1 - TRBV6-5 - CASSYVGTEAFF TGTGCCAGCAGTTACGTTGGGACAGAAGCTTTCTTT
TRBJ1-6 - TRBV2 - CASSENSYTSPLHF TGTGCCAGCAGTGAAAACAGCTACACCTCACCCCTCCACTTT
TRBJ1-1 - TRBV29-1 - CSVEGRMGTEAFF TGCAGCGTTGAGGGGAGGATGGGCACTGAAGCTTTCTTT
TRBJ1-5 - TRBV15 - CATNDIQGPQHF TGTGCCACCAATGACATTCAAGGGCCCCAGCATTTT
TRBJ1-3 - TRBV5-1 - CASSLEGAGGNTIYF TGCGCCAGCAGCTTGGAAGGGGCCGGCGGAAACACCATATATTTT
TRBJ1-2 - TRBV7-8 - CASSTVRDTANYGYTF TGTGCCAGCAGCACAGTCCGGGACACTGCTAACTATGGCTACACCTTC
TRBJ2-3 TRBD2 TRBV7-2 - CASSSGLAGDTQYF TGTGCCAGCAGCTCGGGACTAGCGGGAGATACGCAGTATTTT
TRBJ1-1 - TRBV21-1 - CASSKMYHRGLSTEAFF TGTGCCAGCAGCAAAATGTATCATAGGGGTCTCAGCACTGAAGCTTTCTTT
TRBJ2-7 - TRBV4-3 once CASSQDPGFEQYF TGCGCCAGCAGCCAAGATCCGGGGTTCGAGCAGTACTTC
TRBJ1-1 TRBD1 TRBV10-3 - CAISDRDRGTTEAFF TGTGCCATCAGTGACCGGGACAGGGGTACTACTGAAGCTTTCTTT
TRBJ1-4 - TRBV27 - CASSPGIPNEKLFF TGTGCCAGCAGTCCCGGGATTCCTAATGAAAAACTGTTTTTT
TRBJ1-2 - TRBV27 few CASRILQGLGYGYTF TGTGCCAGCAGAATTCTACAGGGTCTCGGCTATGGCTACACCTTC
TRBJ2-1 TRBD1 TRBV5-4 - CASSSTGTDSYNEQFF TGTGCCAGCAGCTCCACCGGGACAGATTCCTACAATGAGCAGTTCTTC
TRBJ2-5 TRBD1 TRBV28 - CASSGQARETQYF TGTGCCAGCAGCGGACAGGCCAGAGAGACCCAGTACTTC
TRBJ1-5 TRBD1 TRBV24-1 - CATSAGGPYSNQPQHF TGTGCCACCAGTGCAGGGGGTCCTTATAGCAATCAGCCCCAGCATTTT
TRBJ1-1 TRBD1 TRBV5-6 - CASSSYDRGLAEAFF TGTGCCAGCAGCTCGTATGACAGGGGGCTCGCTGAAGCTTTCTTT
TRBJ2-1 TRBD2 TRBV4-1 - CASSQELASGSSSYNEQFF TGCGCCAGCAGCCAAGAGCTGGCTAGCGGGTCCAGCTCCTACAATGAGCAGTTCTTC
TRBJ2-3 - TRBV28 - CASVGLQMNTDTQYF TGTGCCAGCGTAGGACTACAAATGAACACAGATACGCAGTATTTT
TRBJ1-1 - TRBV11-1 - CASSLGVFGTEAFF TGTGCCAGCAGCCTCGGGGTATTTGGGACTGAAGCTTTCTTT
TRBJ1-3 - TRBV5-1 - CASSLEGVGNTIYF TGCGCCAGCAGCTTGGAAGGGGTAGGAAACACCATATATTTT
TRBJ1-2 TRBD1 TRBV6-6 - CASSQDRGNYGYTF TGTGCCAGCAGTCAAGACAGGGGAAACTATGGCTACACCTTC
TRBJ2-3 TRBD1 TRBV19 - CASLDRFSSSTDTQYF TGTGCCAGTTTGGACAGGTTTTCCTCTAGCACAGATACGCAGTATTTT
TRBJ2-7 - TRBV19 - CASSPLPPGLAMGEQYF TGTGCCAGTAGTCCACTCCCCCCTGGCCTAGCGATGGGCGAGCAGTACTTC
TRBJ2-1 TRBD2 TRBV19 - CASSTGTSADNEQFF TGTGCCAGTAGTACCGGGACTAGCGCAGACAATGAGCAGTTCTTC
TRBJ1-1 - TRBV6-2/TRBV6-3 - CASSPPAGDYTEAFF TGTGCCAGCAGTCCCCCGGCAGGGGATTACACTGAAGCTTTCTTT
TRBJ1-3 - TRBV10-3 - CAISESASSGNTIYF TGTGCCATCAGTGAGTCCGCGAGCTCTGGAAACACCATATATTTT
TRBJ1-1 TRBD1 TRBV27 once CASSLYGTGLNTEAFF TGTGCCAGCAGTTTATACGGGACAGGGCTGAACACTGAAGCTTTCTTT
TRBJ2-5 - TRBV9 - CASSESGLWETQYF TGTGCCAGCAGCGAATCAGGGCTTTGGGAGACCCAGTACTTC